This TCR beta chain was identified during a study of blood T cell repertoires in COVID-19. Study overall: The study drew acute and convalescent COVID-19 samples from the United States, Italy and Spain. PBMCs, B-cell-depleted T cells, or T cells provided the cDNA or gDNA that made up the material.

Per the original methods: It was from reference gene primer amplification that nucleated cell counts were estimated. Assay used: immunoSEQ multiplex PCR; TCRdb lists only in-frame clones, some missing. The V and J calls and clone size were taken over from that table, and D and trimming were inferred from the DNA. The sample consists of about 83,000 clones, 87% of them appearing once. With V trimmed by 2 bases and J by 5 bases, 1 base remained unmatched. The CDR3 sequence is 15 residues long. The germline gives CDR1 LGHNA, CDR2 YSLEER. The chain employs TRBV4-3 and TRBJ2-2, with TRBD2 matching 11 bases. Sequencing was done on a sample of peripheral blood. The sequence was obtained from a woman between 45 and 60 years old with active or convalescent COVID-19. The CDR3 spells CASSQIAGGTGELFF. DNA for the CDR3: TGCGCCAGCAGCCAAATAGCGGGGGGGACCGGGGAGCTGTTTTTT.